This TCR beta chain derives from a study of cytomegalovirus exposure and HLA in healthy donors. Study results and limitations: Roughly uniform depth of sequencing across donors was assumed in presence/absence analyses. DRB1 showed the most TCR associations and HLA-C the fewest in a later analysis, as rates varied by HLA locus. Solely CMV serostatus was available to characterize immune exposure. Per published reports, the classifier diagnosed cytomegalovirus status with high specificity and sensitivity.

Germline V gene sequence: CDR1 SGHRS, CDR2 YFSETQ. The CDR3 is 17 residues long. J was trimmed by 0 bases and V by 4 bases; bases with no gene match: 12. This clone was counted at least ten times. What it binds is unknown. The PCR employed 60 Vbeta primers together with 13 Jbeta primers. The method was immunoSEQ multiplex PCR; TCRdb's version includes in-frame clones alone and lacks a portion of them. The sample shows roughly 130,000 clones, roughly four fifths of them seen only once. This receptor was taken from a woman between 50 and 59 years old in good health and CMV-seropositive. The specimen sequenced was PBMCs. V is TRBV5-1 and J is TRBJ2-7; TRBD2 matches at 8 bases. The CDR3 coding sequence is TGCGCCAGCAGCACTGCGGCGGGGGGCCTCACCTCCTACGAGCAGTACTTC. Translated, it gives CASSTAAGGLTSYEQYF.